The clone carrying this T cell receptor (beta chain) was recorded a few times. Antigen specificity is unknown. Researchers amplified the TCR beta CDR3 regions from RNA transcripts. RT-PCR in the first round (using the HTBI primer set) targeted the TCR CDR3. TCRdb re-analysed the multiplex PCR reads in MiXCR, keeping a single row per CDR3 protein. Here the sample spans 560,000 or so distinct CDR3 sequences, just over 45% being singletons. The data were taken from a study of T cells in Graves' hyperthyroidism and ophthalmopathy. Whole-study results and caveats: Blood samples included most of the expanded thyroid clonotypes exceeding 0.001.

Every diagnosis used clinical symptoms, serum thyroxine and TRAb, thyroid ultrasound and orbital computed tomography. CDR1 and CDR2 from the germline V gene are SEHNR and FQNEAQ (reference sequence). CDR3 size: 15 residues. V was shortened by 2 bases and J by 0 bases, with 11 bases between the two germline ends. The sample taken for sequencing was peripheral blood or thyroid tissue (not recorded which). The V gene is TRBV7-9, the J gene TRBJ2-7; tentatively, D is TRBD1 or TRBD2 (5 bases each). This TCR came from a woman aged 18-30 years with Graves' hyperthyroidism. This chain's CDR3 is CASSLLGDLSYEQYF. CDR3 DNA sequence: TGTGCCAGCAGCTTACTGGGGGACCTCTCCTACGAGCAGTACTTC.